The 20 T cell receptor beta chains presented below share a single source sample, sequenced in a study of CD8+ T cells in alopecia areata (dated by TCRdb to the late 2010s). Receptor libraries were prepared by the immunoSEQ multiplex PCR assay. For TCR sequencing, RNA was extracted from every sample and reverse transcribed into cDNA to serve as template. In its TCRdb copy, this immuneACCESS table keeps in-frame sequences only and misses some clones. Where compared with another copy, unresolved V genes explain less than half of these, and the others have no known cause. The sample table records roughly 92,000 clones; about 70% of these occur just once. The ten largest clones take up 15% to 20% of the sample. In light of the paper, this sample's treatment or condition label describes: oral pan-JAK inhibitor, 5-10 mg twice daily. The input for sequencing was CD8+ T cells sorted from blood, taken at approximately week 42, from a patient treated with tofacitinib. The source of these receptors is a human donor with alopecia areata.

DNA for the CDR3: TGTGCCAGCAGTCCAGACTACGAGCAGTACTTC. This translates into CASSPDYEQYF. The J gene is TRBJ2-7, the V gene TRBV2; D is undetermined. The V end was cut by 5 bases, the J end by 3 bases, with 5 bases between. This CDR3 spans 11 amino acids. Germline CDR1 SNHLY, CDR2 FYNNEI. Filled out from reference TRBV2 and TRBJ2-7, the complete variable domain reads EPEVTQTPSHQVTQMGQEVILRCVPISNHLYFYWYRQILGQKVEFLVSFYNNEISEKSEIFDDQFSVERPDGSNFTLKIRSTKLEDSAMYFCASSPDYEQYFGPGTRLTVT.

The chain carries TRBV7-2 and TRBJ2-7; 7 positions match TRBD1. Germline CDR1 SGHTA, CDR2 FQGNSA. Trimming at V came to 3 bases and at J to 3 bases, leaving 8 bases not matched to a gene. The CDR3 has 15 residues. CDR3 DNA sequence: TGTGCCAGCAGCTTCCGGGACAGAGAAATCTACGAGCAGTACTTC. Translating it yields CASSFRDREIYEQYF.

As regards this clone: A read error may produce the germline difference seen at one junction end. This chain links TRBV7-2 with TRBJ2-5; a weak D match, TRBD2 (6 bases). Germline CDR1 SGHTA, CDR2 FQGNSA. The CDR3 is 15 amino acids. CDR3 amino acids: CASSADSGSQETQYF. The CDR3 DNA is TGCGCCAGCAGCGCTGATAGCGGATCACAAGAGACCCAGTACTTC.

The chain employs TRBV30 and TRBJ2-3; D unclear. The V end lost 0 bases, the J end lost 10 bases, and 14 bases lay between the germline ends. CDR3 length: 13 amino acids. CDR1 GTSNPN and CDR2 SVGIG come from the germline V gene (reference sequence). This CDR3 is CAWSVDLSEPQYF. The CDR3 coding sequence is TGTGCCTGGAGTGTAGATCTTTCGGAGCCGCAGTATTTT.

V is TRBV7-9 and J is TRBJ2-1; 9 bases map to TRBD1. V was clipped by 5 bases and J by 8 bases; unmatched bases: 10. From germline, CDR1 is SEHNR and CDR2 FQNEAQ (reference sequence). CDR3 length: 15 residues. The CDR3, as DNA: TGTGCCAGCAGCGGTAAAACAGGGGGCGTAGATGAGCAGTTCTTC. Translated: CASSGKTGGVDEQFF.

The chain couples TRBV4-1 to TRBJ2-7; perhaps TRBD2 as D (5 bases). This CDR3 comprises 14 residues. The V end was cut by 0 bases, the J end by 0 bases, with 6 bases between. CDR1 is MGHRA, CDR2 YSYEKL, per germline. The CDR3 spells CASSQEGSSYEQYF. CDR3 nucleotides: TGCGCCAGCAGCCAAGAGGGGAGCTCCTACGAGCAGTACTTC.

CDR3 loop: CASSYSRGLGTGELFF. CDR3 bases: TGTGCCAGCAGTTACTCGAGGGGACTAGGGACCGGGGAGCTGTTTTTT. The chain recombines TRBV6-5 with TRBJ2-2, with TRBD2 matching 8 bases. Trimming took 0 bases from V and 5 from J; bases not matched to a gene: 5. The CDR3 consists of 16 residues. CDR1 is MNHEY and CDR2 is SVGAGI in the germline V gene.

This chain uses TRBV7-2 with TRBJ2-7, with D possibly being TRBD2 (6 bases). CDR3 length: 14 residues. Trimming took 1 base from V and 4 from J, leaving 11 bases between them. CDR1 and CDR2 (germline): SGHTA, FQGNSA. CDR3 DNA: TGTGCCAGCAGCTTAGGAGGCGGGAAATACGAGCAGTACTTC. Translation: CASSLGGGKYEQYF.

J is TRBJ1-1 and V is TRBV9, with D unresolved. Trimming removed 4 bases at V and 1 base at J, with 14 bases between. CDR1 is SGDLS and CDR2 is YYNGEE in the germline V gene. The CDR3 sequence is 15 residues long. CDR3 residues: CASSLGYSTNTEAFF. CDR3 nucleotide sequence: TGTGCCAGCAGCCTAGGGTACAGCACGAACACTGAAGCTTTCTTT.

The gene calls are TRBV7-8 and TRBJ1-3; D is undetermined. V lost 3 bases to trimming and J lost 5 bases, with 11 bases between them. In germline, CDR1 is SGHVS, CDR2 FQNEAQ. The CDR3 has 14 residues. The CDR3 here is CASSLDRGRNTIYF. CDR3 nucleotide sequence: TGTGCCAGCAGCTTGGACCGAGGGAGAAACACCATATATTTT.

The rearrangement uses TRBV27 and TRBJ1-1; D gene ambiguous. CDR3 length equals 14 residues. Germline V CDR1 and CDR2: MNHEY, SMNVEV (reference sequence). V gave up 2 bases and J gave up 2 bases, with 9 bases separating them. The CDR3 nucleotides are TGTGCCAGCAGTTTAGACCTTCGCAACACTGAAGCTTTCTTT. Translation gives CASSLDLRNTEAFF.

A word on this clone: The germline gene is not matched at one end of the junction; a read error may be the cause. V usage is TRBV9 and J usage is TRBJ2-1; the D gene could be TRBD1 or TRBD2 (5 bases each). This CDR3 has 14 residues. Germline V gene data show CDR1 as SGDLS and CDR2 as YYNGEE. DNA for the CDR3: TGTGCCAGCAGCGGAACCCAAGAGGGGTCATTAAAGATCTTC. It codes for CASSGTQEGSLKIF. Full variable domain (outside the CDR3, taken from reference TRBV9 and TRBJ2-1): DSGVTQTPKHLITATGQRVTLRCSPRSGDLSVYWYQQSLDQGLQFLIQYYNGEERAKGNILERFSAQQFPDLHSELNLSSLELGDSALYFCASSGTQEGSLKIFGPGTRLTVL.

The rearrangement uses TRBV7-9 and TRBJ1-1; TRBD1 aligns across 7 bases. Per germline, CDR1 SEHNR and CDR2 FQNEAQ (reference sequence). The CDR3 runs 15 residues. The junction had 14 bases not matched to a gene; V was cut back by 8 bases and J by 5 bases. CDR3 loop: CASSAQQGILTEAFF. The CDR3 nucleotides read TGTGCCAGCTCCGCCCAACAGGGGATCTTAACTGAAGCTTTCTTT.

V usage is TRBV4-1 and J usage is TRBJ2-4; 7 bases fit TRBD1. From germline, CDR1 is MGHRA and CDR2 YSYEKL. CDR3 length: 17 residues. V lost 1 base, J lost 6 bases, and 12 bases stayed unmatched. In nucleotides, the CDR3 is TGCGCCAGCAGCCAAGGTAGAGAGGGGGCCAGGCGAAACATTCAGTACTTC. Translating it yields CASSQGREGARRNIQYF.

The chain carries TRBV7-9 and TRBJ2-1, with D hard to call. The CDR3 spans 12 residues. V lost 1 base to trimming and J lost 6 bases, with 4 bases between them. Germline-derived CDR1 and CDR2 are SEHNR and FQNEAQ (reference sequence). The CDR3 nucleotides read TGTGCCAGCAGCTTAGATTCCAATGAGCAGTTCTTC. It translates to CASSLDSNEQFF. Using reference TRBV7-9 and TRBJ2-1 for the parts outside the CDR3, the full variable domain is DTGVSQNPRHKITKRGQNVTFRCDPISEHNRLYWYRQTLGQGPEFLTYFQNEAQLEKSRLLSDRFSAERPKGSFSTLEIQRTEQGDSAMYLCASSLDSNEQFFGPGTRLTVL.

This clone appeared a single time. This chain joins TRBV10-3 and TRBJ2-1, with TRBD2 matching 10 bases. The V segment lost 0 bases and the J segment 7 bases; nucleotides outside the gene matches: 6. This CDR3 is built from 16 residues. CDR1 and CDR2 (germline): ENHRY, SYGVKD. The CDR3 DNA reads TGTGCCATCAGTGAGTCCCCTAGCGGGGGTATGAATGAGCAGTTCTTC. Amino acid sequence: CAISESPSGGMNEQFF.

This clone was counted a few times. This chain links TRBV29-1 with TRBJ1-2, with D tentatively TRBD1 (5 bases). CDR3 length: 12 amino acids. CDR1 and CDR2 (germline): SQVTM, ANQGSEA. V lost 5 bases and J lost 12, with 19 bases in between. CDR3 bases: TGCAGCGTTTTTACGCAAGAGGGGTCCCACACCTTC. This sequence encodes CSVFTQEGSHTF. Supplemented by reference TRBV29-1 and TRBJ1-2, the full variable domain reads SAVISQKPSRDICQRGTSLTIQCQVDSQVTMMFWYRQQPGQSLTLIATANQGSEATYESGFVIDKFPISRPNLTFSTLTVSNMSPEDSSIYLCSVFTQEGSHTFGSGTRLTVV.

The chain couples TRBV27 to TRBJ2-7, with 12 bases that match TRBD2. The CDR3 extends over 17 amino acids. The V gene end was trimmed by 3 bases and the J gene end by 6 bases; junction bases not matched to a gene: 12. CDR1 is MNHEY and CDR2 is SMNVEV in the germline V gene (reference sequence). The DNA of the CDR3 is TGTGCCAGCAGTTTTACTAGCGGGGGGCCAAACTCCGGCGAGCAGTACTTC. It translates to CASSFTSGGPNSGEQYF.

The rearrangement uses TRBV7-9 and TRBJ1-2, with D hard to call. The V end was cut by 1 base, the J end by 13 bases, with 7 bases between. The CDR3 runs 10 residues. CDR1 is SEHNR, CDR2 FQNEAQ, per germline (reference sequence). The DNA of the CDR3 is TGTGCCAGCAGCTTAGTCGACGTCACCTTC. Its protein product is CASSLVDVTF.

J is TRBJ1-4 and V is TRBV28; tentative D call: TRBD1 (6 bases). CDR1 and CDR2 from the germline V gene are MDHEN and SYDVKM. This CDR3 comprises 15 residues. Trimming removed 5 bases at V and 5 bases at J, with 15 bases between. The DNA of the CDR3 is TGTGCCAGCAGTCGGCGGACAGCCACGAATGAAAAACTGTTTTTT. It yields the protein CASSRRTATNEKLFF. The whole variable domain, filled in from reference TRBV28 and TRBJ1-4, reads DVKVTQSSRYLVKRTGEKVFLECVQDMDHENMFWYRQDPGLGLRLIYFSYDVKMKEKGDIPEGYSVSREKKERFSLILESASTNQTSMYLCASSRRTATNEKLFFGSGTQLSVL.